A single sample gave rise to the 23 T cell receptor beta chains below, sequenced in a study of T cells in Graves' hyperthyroidism and ophthalmopathy. Amplification yielded TCR beta CDR3 regions, with RNA transcripts as the source. The HTBI primer set served for first-round RT-PCR of the TCR CDR3. TCRdb called the multiplex PCR reads again in MiXCR, with one record for every CDR3 protein. The repertoire holds some 370,000 distinct CDR3 sequences, with about 15% as singletons. Specimen: blood. The receptor set was obtained from a woman younger than 45 with Graves' hyperthyroidism that later progressed to Graves' ophthalmopathy.

This clonotype appeared a few times. The genes are TRBV5-6 and TRBJ2-2; 14 bases map to TRBD2. V lost 3 bases to trimming and J lost 6 bases; unmatched junction nucleotides: 4. The CDR3 runs to 16 residues. Germline lookup yields CDR1 SGHDT and CDR2 YYEEEE. This CDR3 reads CASSSGLAGVAGELFF. CDR3 coding DNA: TGTGCCAGCAGCTCGGGACTAGCGGGAGTGGCCGGGGAGCTGTTTTTT.

Of note for this clonotype: This may arise from a read error, as a much more abundant clone is one base away. The CDR3 DNA sequence: TGCAGTGCTCCCTTAGTGGGGTATACTGGAAACACCATATATTTT. This encodes CSAPLVGYTGNTIYF. The V call is TRBV20-1, the J call TRBJ1-3; no clear D. The germline V gene encodes CDR1 DFQATT and CDR2 SNEGSKA (reference sequence). The CDR3 contains 15 residues. Trimming removed 5 bases at V and 2 bases at J, with 16 bases between.

The gene calls are TRBV30 and TRBJ2-2; D is unclear. V lost 2 bases and J lost 0, with 7 bases in between. The germline gives CDR1 GTSNPN, CDR2 SVGIG (reference sequence). This CDR3 region has 14 residues. CDR3 nucleotide sequence: TGTGCCTGGAGTAAGGCTGCGAACACCGGGGAGCTGTTTTTT. Amino acids: CAWSKAANTGELFF.

This chain links TRBV2 with TRBJ2-1; D not certain. Germline values: CDR1 SNHLY, CDR2 FYNNEI. This CDR3 has 14 residues. V was clipped by 8 bases and J by 0 bases, with 11 bases between them. DNA of the CDR3: TGTGCCAGCGACGACGGCCGCTCCTACAATGAGCAGTTCTTC. Protein sequence: CASDDGRSYNEQFF. Looking up the rest from reference TRBV2 and TRBJ2-1 gives the full variable domain: EPEVTQTPSHQVTQMGQEVILRCVPISNHLYFYWYRQILGQKVEFLVSFYNNEISEKSEIFDDQFSVERPDGSNFTLKIRSTKLEDSAMYFCASDDGRSYNEQFFGPGTRLTVL.

This clonotype occurred a few times. The chain joins TRBV2 to TRBJ2-7, with a possible D match to TRBD2 (6 bases). The germline V and J ends were trimmed by 0 bases and 7 bases, with 10 bases remaining between them. Germline V lookup: CDR1 SNHLY, CDR2 FYNNEI. The CDR3 covers 13 residues. The CDR3 DNA reads TGTGCCAGCAGTGAAGCGGGGGGTTCTGAGCAGTACGTC. Its translation: CASSEAGGSEQYV.

This clonotype was seen at least ten times. The CDR3 DNA reads TGTGCCAGCAGCACCGGGACAGGGGTCACCGGGGAGCTGTTTTTT. The encoded protein is CASSTGTGVTGELFF. J is TRBJ2-2 and V is TRBV6-1, with 10 bases identical to TRBD1. Germline values: CDR1 MNHNS, CDR2 SASEGT. The CDR3 loop spans 15 amino acids. J lost 4 bases, V lost 6 bases, and 5 bases had no gene match.

This clonotype was counted many times. The chain employs TRBV12-3 or TRBV12-4 and TRBJ2-5; 13 bases fit TRBD2. The CDR3 is 16 amino acids. J was trimmed by 1 base and V by 5 bases; bases with no gene match: 4. CDR3 residues: CASSPGLAGVQETQYF. The CDR3 nucleotides read TGTGCCAGCAGTCCAGGACTAGCGGGGGTCCAAGAGACCCAGTACTTC.

This clonotype was seen once. The V and J genes are TRBV20-1 and TRBJ2-7, with unresolved D. This CDR3 has 12 residues. The germline V gene has CDR1 DFQATT and CDR2 SNEGSKA (reference sequence). Trimming took off 6 bases at V and 0 bases at J, with 9 bases between the two ends. The CDR3 DNA reads TGCAGTGCCGGAAAGACCTCCTACGAGCAGTACTTC. It is translated as CSAGKTSYEQYF.

This clonotype was found many times. The J gene is TRBJ2-5, the V gene TRBV18, with no clear D. The CDR3 is made up of 12 amino acids. V gave up 2 bases and J gave up 9 bases, with 10 bases separating them. CDR1 and CDR2 from the germline V gene are KGHSH and LQKENI. CDR3 sequence (DNA): TGTGCCAGCTCACCAGACGGTCCGGCCCAGTACTTC. Encoded protein: CASSPDGPAQYF.

The table lists this clonotype with many counts. The chain links TRBV27 to TRBJ1-6; 10 bases agree with TRBD1. Germline V gene data show CDR1 as MNHEY and CDR2 as SMNVEV (reference sequence). J gave up 4 bases and V 0 bases, and 6 bases lay outside the gene matches. The length of the CDR3 is 18 residues. CDR3 in DNA: TGTGCCAGCAGTTTATCCCTGGGACAGGGGATTTATAATTCACCCCTCCACTTT. Protein sequence: CASSLSLGQGIYNSPLHF.

About this clonotype itself: A read error may produce the germline difference seen at one junction end. The chain couples TRBV4-1 to TRBJ1-5; 7 nucleotides align to TRBD1. Germline V gene lookup returns CDR1 MGHRA and CDR2 YSYEKL. The CDR3 runs 17 residues. The CDR3 DNA reads as TGCGCCAGCAGCCAAGATAGGGGGCAGGGCAACAATCCGCCCCAGCATTTT. As protein: CASSQDRGQGNNPPQHF.

This clonotype was detected many times. The rearrangement joins TRBV6-1 to TRBJ2-7, with TRBD2 as a possible D gene (5 bases). Germline CDR1 and CDR2: MNHNS and SASEGT. CDR3 length equals 14 residues. Trimming took 4 bases from V and 0 from J, leaving 10 bases between them. In nucleotides, the CDR3 is TGTGCCAGCAGTGCAGGCGAGGGCTCCTACGAGCAGTACTTC. Translation: CASSAGEGSYEQYF.

This clonotype was picked up many times. The chain links TRBV27 to TRBJ2-3; 8 nucleotides line up with TRBD2. The CDR3 extends over 14 amino acids. The V and J ends lost 6 bases and 0 bases, in that order; junction bases with no gene match: 2. CDR1 MNHEY and CDR2 SMNVEV come from the germline V gene (reference sequence). Here the CDR3 DNA reads TGTGCCAGCAGACTAGCGGTGAGCACAGATACGCAGTATTTT. This encodes CASRLAVSTDTQYF.

Comments on this clonotype: This may stem from a read error, because a much larger clone lies one nucleotide away. CDR3 sequence reads: CSVLDSSYEQHF. For the CDR3, the DNA is TGCAGCGTCCTTGACAGCTCCTACGAGCAGCACTTC. The chain employs TRBV29-1 and TRBJ2-7; TRBD1 might be the D (5 bases). The CDR3 covers 12 residues. Germline loops: CDR1 SQVTM, CDR2 ANQGSEA.

V and J are TRBV2 and TRBJ1-2; D is unclear. With 0 bases removed from V and 4 bases from J, the gap between germline ends came to 9 bases. Germline V gives CDR1 SNHLY, CDR2 FYNNEI. The CDR3 is 14 residues long. The CDR3 here is CASSEAPRLYGYTF. CDR3 in DNA: TGTGCCAGCAGTGAAGCGCCGCGGCTCTATGGCTACACCTTC.

Many counts were recorded for this clonotype. The chain has TRBV6-2 or TRBV6-3 and TRBJ2-7; TRBD2 matches at 8 bases. The ends lost 6 bases at V and 1 base at J; junction bases unmatched: 2. Germline-derived CDR1 and CDR2 are MNHEY and SVGEGT. The CDR3 consists of 13 residues. CDR3 bases: TGTGCCAGCAGCACTAGCGGTTCCTACGAGCAGTACTTC. It is translated as CASSTSGSYEQYF.

This clonotype was found many times. The J gene is TRBJ1-5, the V gene TRBV15; D might be TRBD1 (5 bases). Trimming took off 1 base at V and 1 base at J, with 8 bases between the two ends. Germline V gene data show CDR1 as LNHNV and CDR2 as YYDKDF (reference sequence). This CDR3 is built from 15 residues. CDR3 sequence (DNA): TGTGCCACCAGCAGAGGCGGGGGAAGCAATCAGCCCCAGCATTTT. Protein product: CATSRGGGSNQPQHF.

This clonotype was observed many times. CDR3 DNA sequence: TGTGCCAGCAACTTCCCCTACAATGAGCAGTTCTTC. It translates to CASNFPYNEQFF. The chain couples TRBV6-2 or TRBV6-3 to TRBJ2-1; D is ambiguous. Per the germline V gene, CDR1 is MNHEY and CDR2 is SVGEGT. The V end lost 7 bases, the J end lost 2 bases, and 6 bases lay between the germline ends. The CDR3 runs 12 residues.

The J gene is TRBJ1-4, the V gene TRBV6-5; no clear D. Germline V gene data show CDR1 as MNHEY and CDR2 as SVGAGI. V dropped 1 base and J dropped 7 bases, with 7 bases sitting between them. This CDR3 is built from 13 residues. The CDR3: CASSYLRGEKLFF. The CDR3 DNA reads TGTGCCAGCAGTTACTTGCGGGGTGAAAAACTGTTTTTT.

The sample holds many counts of this clonotype. The chain recombines TRBV11-2 with TRBJ2-7; 16 bases line up with TRBD2. This CDR3 is 17 amino acids long. The V gene end was trimmed by 3 bases and the J gene end by 7 bases; junction bases not matched to a gene: 9. CDR1 SGHAT and CDR2 FQNNGV come from the germline V gene. This CDR3 is CASSFSGTSGGAWEQYF. Here the CDR3 DNA reads TGTGCCAGCAGCTTCTCTGGGACTAGCGGGGGGGCTTGGGAGCAGTACTTC.

This clonotype has ten or more counts. The chain recombines TRBV12-3 or TRBV12-4 with TRBJ1-3, with D possibly TRBD1 on 5 matching bases. V dropped 5 bases and J dropped 7 bases, with 12 bases sitting between them. There are 13 residues in the CDR3. The DNA for the CDR3 is TGTGCCAGCAGTCGCGCGACAGAGAACACCATATATTTT. This sequence encodes CASSRATENTIYF.

This clonotype was counted only a few times. The V gene is TRBV6-1, the J gene TRBJ1-2; 8 bases agree with TRBD1. Germline V gene data show CDR1 as MNHNS and CDR2 as SASEGT. The CDR3 runs to 15 residues. Trimming removed 6 bases from V and 10 bases from J; junction bases left unmatched: 16. CDR3 in amino acids: CASSLLTGEVDDYTF. CDR3 coding DNA: TGTGCCAGCAGCCTATTGACAGGGGAGGTGGATGACTACACCTTC.

This rearrangement joins TRBV28 to TRBJ2-5; 8 bases map to TRBD2. The CDR3 has 14 residues. Germline V gene data show CDR1 as MDHEN and CDR2 as SYDVKM. The ends lost 8 bases at V and 6 bases at J; junction bases unmatched: 11. The CDR3 nucleotides are TGTGCCAGCGGGGGGATAGCGGGAATTAAGACCCAGTACTTC. Its translation: CASGGIAGIKTQYF.